The sequence of this T cell receptor (beta chain) was determined in a study of T cell responses to AZD1222 COVID-19 vaccine. Generated by immunoSEQ multiplex PCR, the TCRdb table keeps only in-frame clones and is missing some. Of over 110,000 clones listed, around 94% are singletons. In the case of this clone: What it binds is unknown.

Study-level results: Only 5 or 6 individuals given AZD1222 were seropositive at baseline. Two AZD1222 administrations were followed by greater Spike-specific TCR breadth and depth. Targets within unmutated variant regions were reportedly found for nearly half of spike-specific TCRs. Regions 160-218 and 743-854 held dominance among vaccine-associated CD4 TCRs, which spanned spike.

This clonotype was sampled from an adult who had recovered from COVID-19. The material sequenced was peripheral blood, taken after recovery from COVID-19.

The CDR3 DNA reads as TGTGCCAGCAGTTACGTCGCGGGGGGTTATGGCTACACCTTC. Protein sequence: CASSYVAGGYGYTF. The chain carries TRBV6-2 or TRBV6-3 and TRBJ1-2; tentatively, D is TRBD1 (5 bases). There are 14 residues in the CDR3. Germline V lookup: CDR1 MNHEY, CDR2 SVGEGT. V was clipped by 2 bases and J by 5 bases, with 12 bases between them.